This T cell receptor beta chain is drawn from a study of identical twins. This CDR3 comprises 14 residues. CDR1 and CDR2 from the germline V gene are SGDLS and YYNGEE. The trim removed 3 bases at V and 6 bases at J, leaving 7 bases unmatched. In this sample, this clonotype turned up a few times. One entry per CDR3 protein results from TCRdb running MiXCR on the 5' RACE reads. In the table there are 210,000 or so distinct CDR3 sequences, 7.5% of which are singletons. These data also featured in a second study, about yellow fever vaccine responses in identical twins.

The sequenced sample consisted of memory (CD45RO+) T cells sorted from blood. V is TRBV9 and J is TRBJ2-3; 7 bases fit TRBD1. The source of this sequence is a woman between 18 and 29 years old in good health. The CDR3 is CASSGGTARDTQYF. DNA of the CDR3: TGTGCCAGCAGCGGAGGGACAGCGAGGGATACGCAGTATTTT.